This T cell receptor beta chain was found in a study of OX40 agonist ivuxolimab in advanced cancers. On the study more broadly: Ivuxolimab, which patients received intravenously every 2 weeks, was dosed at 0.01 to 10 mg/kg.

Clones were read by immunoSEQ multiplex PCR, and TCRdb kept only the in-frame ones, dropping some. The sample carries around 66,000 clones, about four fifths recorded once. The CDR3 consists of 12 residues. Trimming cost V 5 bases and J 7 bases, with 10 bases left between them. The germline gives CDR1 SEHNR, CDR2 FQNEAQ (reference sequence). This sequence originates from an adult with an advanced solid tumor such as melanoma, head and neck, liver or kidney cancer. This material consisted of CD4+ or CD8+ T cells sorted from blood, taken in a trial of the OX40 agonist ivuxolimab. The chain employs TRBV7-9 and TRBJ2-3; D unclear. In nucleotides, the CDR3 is TGTGCCAGCAGCGCCTCCTTAAATACGCAGTATTTT. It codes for CASSASLNTQYF.